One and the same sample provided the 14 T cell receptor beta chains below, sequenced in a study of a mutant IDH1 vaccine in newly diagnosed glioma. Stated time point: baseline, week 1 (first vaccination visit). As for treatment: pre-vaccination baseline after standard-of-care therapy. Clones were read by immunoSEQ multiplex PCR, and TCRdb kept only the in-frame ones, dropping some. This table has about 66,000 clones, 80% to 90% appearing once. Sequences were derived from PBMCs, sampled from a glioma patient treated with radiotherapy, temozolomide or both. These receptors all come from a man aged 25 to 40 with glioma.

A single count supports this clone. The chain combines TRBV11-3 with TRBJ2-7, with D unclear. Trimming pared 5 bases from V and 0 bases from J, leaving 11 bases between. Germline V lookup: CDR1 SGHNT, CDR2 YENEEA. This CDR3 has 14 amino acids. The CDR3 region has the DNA TGTGCCAGCAGCCCGTCCTTCCCCTCCTACGAGCAGTACTTC. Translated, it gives CASSPSFPSYEQYF.

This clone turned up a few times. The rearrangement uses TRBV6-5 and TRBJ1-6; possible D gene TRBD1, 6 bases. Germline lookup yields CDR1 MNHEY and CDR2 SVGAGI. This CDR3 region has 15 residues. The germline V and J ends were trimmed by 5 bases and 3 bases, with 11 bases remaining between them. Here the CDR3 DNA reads TGTGCCAGCAGTACGACAGGAGACTATAATTCACCCCTCCACTTT. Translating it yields CASSTTGDYNSPLHF.

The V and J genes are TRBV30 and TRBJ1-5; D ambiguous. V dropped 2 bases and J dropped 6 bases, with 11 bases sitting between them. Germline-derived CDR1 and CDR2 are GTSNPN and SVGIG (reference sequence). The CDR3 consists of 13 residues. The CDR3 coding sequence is TGTGCCTGGAGTTCAGATGGATCTCAGCCCCAGCATTTT. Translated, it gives CAWSSDGSQPQHF.

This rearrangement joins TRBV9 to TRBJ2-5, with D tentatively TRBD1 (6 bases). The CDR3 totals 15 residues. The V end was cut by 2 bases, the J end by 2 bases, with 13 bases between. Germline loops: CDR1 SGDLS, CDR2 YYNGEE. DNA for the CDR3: TGTGCCAGCAGCGTTGGGACACAAGTACAAGAGACCCAGTACTTC. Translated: CASSVGTQVQETQYF.

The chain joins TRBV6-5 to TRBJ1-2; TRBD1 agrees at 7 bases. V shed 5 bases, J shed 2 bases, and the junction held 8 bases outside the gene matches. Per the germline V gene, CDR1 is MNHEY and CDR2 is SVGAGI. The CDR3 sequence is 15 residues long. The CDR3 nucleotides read TGTGCCAGCAGTATATACAGGGGACAGAACTATGGCTACACCTTC. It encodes CASSIYRGQNYGYTF.

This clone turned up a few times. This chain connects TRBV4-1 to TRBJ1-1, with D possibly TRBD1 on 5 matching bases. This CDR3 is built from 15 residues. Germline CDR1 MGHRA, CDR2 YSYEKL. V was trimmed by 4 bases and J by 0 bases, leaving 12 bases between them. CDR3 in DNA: TGCGCCAGCAGCCTCGGACCAGGGATGAACACTGAAGCTTTCTTT. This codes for CASSLGPGMNTEAFF.

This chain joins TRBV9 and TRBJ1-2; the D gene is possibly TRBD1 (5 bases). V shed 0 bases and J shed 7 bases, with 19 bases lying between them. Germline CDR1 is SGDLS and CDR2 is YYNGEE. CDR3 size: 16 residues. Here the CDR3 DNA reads TGTGCCAGCAGCGTAGAGCCGTTACAGGATTCACGTGGCTACACCTTC. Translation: CASSVEPLQDSRGYTF. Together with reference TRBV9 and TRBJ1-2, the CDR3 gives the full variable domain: DSGVTQTPKHLITATGQRVTLRCSPRSGDLSVYWYQQSLDQGLQFLIQYYNGEERAKGNILERFSAQQFPDLHSELNLSSLELGDSALYFCASSVEPLQDSRGYTFGSGTRLTVV.

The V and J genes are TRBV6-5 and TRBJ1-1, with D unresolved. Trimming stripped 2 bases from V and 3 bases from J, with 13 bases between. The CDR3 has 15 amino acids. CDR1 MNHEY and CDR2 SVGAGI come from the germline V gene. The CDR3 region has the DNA TGTGCCAGCAGTTACGCCTCCGGGATGGACACTGAAGCTTTCTTT. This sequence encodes CASSYASGMDTEAFF.

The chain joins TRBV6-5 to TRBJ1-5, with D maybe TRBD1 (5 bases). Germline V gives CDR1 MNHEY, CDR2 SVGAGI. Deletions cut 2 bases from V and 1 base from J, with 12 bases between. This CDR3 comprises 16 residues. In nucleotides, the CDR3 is TGTGCCAGCAGTTACGACATTTGGGACAGCAATCAGCCCCAGCATTTT. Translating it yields CASSYDIWDSNQPQHF.

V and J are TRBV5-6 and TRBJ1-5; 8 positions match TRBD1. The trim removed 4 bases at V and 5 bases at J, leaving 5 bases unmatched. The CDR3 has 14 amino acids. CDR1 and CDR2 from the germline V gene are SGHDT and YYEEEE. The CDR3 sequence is CASSPQGAYQPQHF. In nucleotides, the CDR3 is TGTGCCAGCAGCCCTCAGGGGGCTTATCAGCCCCAGCATTTT.

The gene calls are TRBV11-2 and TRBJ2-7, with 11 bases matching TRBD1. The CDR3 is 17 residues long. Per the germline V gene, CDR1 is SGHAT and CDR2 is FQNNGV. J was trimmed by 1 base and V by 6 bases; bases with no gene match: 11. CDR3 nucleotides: TGTGCCAGCAGTCGGGGGACAGGGGGATTACAATCCTACGAGCAGTACTTC. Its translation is CASSRGTGGLQSYEQYF. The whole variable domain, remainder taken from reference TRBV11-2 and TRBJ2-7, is EAGVAQSPRYKIIEKRQSVAFWCNPISGHATLYWYQQILGQGPKLLIQFQNNGVVDDSQLPKDRFSAERLKGVDSTLKIQPAKLEDSAVYLCASSRGTGGLQSYEQYFGPGTRLTVT.

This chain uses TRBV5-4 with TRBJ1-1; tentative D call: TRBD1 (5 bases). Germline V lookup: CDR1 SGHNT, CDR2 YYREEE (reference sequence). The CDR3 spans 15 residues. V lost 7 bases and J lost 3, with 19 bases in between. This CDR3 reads CASRRGFSPDTEAFF. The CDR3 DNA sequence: TGTGCCAGCCGGAGGGGCTTTTCGCCGGACACTGAAGCTTTCTTT.

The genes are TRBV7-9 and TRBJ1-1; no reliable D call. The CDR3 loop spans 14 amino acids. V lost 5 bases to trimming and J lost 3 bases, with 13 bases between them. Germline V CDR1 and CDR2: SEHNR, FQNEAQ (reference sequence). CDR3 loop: CASSRATRDTEAFF. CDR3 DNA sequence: TGTGCCAGCAGCAGGGCTACGAGGGACACTGAAGCTTTCTTT.

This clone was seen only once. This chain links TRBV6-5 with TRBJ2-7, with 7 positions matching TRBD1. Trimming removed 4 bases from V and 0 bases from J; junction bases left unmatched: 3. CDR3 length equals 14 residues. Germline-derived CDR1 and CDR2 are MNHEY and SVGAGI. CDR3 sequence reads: CASSFRDSSYEQYF. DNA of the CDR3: TGTGCCAGCAGTTTCCGGGACAGCTCCTACGAGCAGTACTTC.